The 29 T cell receptor beta chains reported below all come from one sample, sequenced in a study of shared clonotypes between healthy human individuals. Here immunoSEQ multiplex PCR was the method, and the copy in TCRdb shows in-frame clones only, minus some. The sample comprises more than 2,000,000 clones, 80% to 95% of which are singletons, and 0.39% rests with the top ten. The sequenced material came from naive CD4+ T cells from PBMCs. Sample subset: CD45RA+ positively selected. Every receptor here comes from a man aged 18-30 years in good health. Some clones in this sample may be carry-over from other donors' samples.

J is TRBJ2-1 and V is TRBV4-1; 8 nucleotides align to TRBD2. The germline gives CDR1 MGHRA, CDR2 YSYEKL. The CDR3 totals 17 residues. The V segment lost 0 bases and the J segment 4 bases; nucleotides outside the gene matches: 8. This CDR3 reads CASSQDIGGRRYNEQFF. The CDR3 DNA sequence: TGCGCCAGCAGCCAAGATATCGGCGGGAGGCGGTACAATGAGCAGTTCTTC.

The genes are TRBV2 and TRBJ1-2; D is undetermined. The length of the CDR3 is 13 residues. The germline V gene encodes CDR1 SNHLY and CDR2 FYNNEI. V lost 3 bases and J 13 bases, leaving 18 bases between the germline ends. CDR3 bases: TGTGCCAGCAGTGAGCTGCCGATTGCAGAAGGCACCTTC. Translation: CASSELPIAEGTF. The complete variable domain, with remaining parts taken from reference TRBV2 and TRBJ1-2, reads EPEVTQTPSHQVTQMGQEVILRCVPISNHLYFYWYRQILGQKVEFLVSFYNNEISEKSEIFDDQFSVERPDGSNFTLKIRSTKLEDSAMYFCASSELPIAEGTFGSGTRLTVV.

This chain's CDR3 is CASSSDGFHVEKLFF. The DNA for the CDR3 is TGTGCCAGCAGTTCGGACGGGTTTCATGTTGAAAAACTGTTTTTT. The rearrangement joins TRBV28 to TRBJ1-4; D remains ambiguous. Deletions cut 4 bases from V and 7 bases from J, with 16 bases between. The CDR3 runs 15 residues. Germline CDR1 and CDR2: MDHEN and SYDVKM. The variable domain in full, completed from reference TRBV28 and TRBJ1-4, reads DVKVTQSSRYLVKRTGEKVFLECVQDMDHENMFWYRQDPGLGLRLIYFSYDVKMKEKGDIPEGYSVSREKKERFSLILESASTNQTSMYLCASSSDGFHVEKLFFGSGTQLSVL.

Comment on this clone: Other DNA sequences in this specimen translate into the identical CDR3. The chain joins TRBV19 to TRBJ1-1; D might be TRBD1 (5 bases). The ends were cut back, 10 bases at V and 0 bases at J, with 12 bases in the middle. Germline CDR1 is LNHDA and CDR2 is SQIVND (reference sequence). The CDR3 has 13 residues. CDR3 amino acids: CATTRGMNTEAFF. As DNA, the CDR3 is TGTGCCACCACCCGGGGGATGAACACTGAAGCTTTCTTT.

DNA of the CDR3: TGTGCCAGCAGTGAGGAGGGGGTGAGTGAAGCTTTCTTT. This sequence encodes CASSEEGVSEAFF. The gene calls are TRBV2 and TRBJ1-1; tentatively, D is TRBD1 (6 bases). This CDR3 has 13 residues. Trimming stripped 3 bases from V and 7 bases from J, with 12 bases between. In germline, CDR1 is SNHLY, CDR2 FYNNEI.

A note on this clone: The same CDR3 arises from other DNA sequences in this sample as well. The chain is built from TRBV28 and TRBJ2-1; D may be TRBD1 or TRBD2 (5 bases each). The CDR3 length is 10 residues. V was cut by 5 bases and J by 9 bases, with 5 bases left in between. Germline CDR1 is MDHEN and CDR2 is SYDVKM. The CDR3: CASSGGEQFF. The CDR3 coding sequence is TGTGCCAGCAGTGGGGGTGAGCAGTTCTTC.

The V call is TRBV28, the J call TRBJ2-5, with TRBD2 as a possible D gene (5 bases). Germline V CDR1 and CDR2: MDHEN, SYDVKM. This CDR3 contains 15 residues. Trimming shortened V by 6 bases and J by 0 bases, and 14 bases separated the two germline ends. CDR3 coding DNA: TGTGCCAGCAGCCCCTCGGGGTCGTACCAAGAGACCCAGTACTTC. Amino acid sequence: CASSPSGSYQETQYF.

The V call is TRBV5-1, the J call TRBJ1-2; no firm D call. Germline values: CDR1 SGHRS, CDR2 YFSETQ. The ends were cut back, 4 bases at V and 7 bases at J, with 11 bases in the middle. The CDR3 length is 12 residues. DNA for the CDR3: TGCGCCAGCAGCACCGCAGGACTTGGCTACACCTTC. Its translation is CASSTAGLGYTF.

The chain joins TRBV18 to TRBJ1-2; TRBD1 agrees at 11 bases. Unmatched junction bases numbered 8, after V lost 3 bases and J lost 8 bases. CDR1 is KGHSH and CDR2 is LQKENI in the germline V gene. This CDR3 comprises 15 residues. The CDR3 loop reads CASSPGTGGVIGYTF. In DNA, the CDR3 is TGTGCCAGCTCACCCGGGACAGGGGGGGTGATCGGCTACACCTTC.

V gene TRBV6-6 combines with J gene TRBJ1-5; 7 positions match TRBD1. This CDR3 comprises 14 residues. The V gene end was trimmed by 7 bases and the J gene end by 5 bases; junction bases not matched to a gene: 8. Germline V lookup: CDR1 MNHNY, CDR2 SVGAGI (reference sequence). CDR3 coding DNA: TGTGCCAGCACGGCCAGACAGGGCCATCAGCCCCAGCATTTT. Its protein product is CASTARQGHQPQHF.

The chain carries TRBV7-2 and TRBJ1-2; D perhaps matches TRBD1 (5 bases). With 1 base removed from V and 0 bases from J, the gap between germline ends came to 18 bases. The V gene's germline CDR1 is SGHTA and CDR2 FQGNSA. The CDR3 has 18 residues. The DNA for the CDR3 is TGTGCCAGCAGCTTAGTGTCCGGGGCGGCAGGGACTAACTATGGCTACACCTTC. Residues: CASSLVSGAAGTNYGYTF.

The chain is built from TRBV7-2 and TRBJ1-5; D is unresolved. This CDR3 is 17 amino acids long. V shed 3 bases and J shed 0 bases, with 15 bases lying between them. The germline V gene encodes CDR1 SGHTA and CDR2 FQGNSA. The CDR3 DNA follows: TGTGCCAGCAGCTTTTACCCGGGAGAAAGTAGCAATCAGCCCCAGCATTTT. This sequence encodes CASSFYPGESSNQPQHF. Full variable domain (outside the CDR3, taken from reference TRBV7-2 and TRBJ1-5): GAGVSQSPSNKVTEKGKDVELRCDPISGHTALYWYRQSLGQGLEFLIYFQGNSAPDKSGLPSDRFSAERTGGSVSTLTIQRTQQEDSAVYLCASSFYPGESSNQPQHFGDGTRLSIL.

This chain links TRBV6-4 with TRBJ1-2; unclear D gene. Trimming stripped 6 bases from V and 7 bases from J, with 15 bases between. Looked up from germline, CDR1 is MRHNA and CDR2 is SNTAGT. CDR3 length: 13 residues. The CDR3 here is CASRMTHSGGYTF. CDR3 in DNA: TGTGCCAGCAGAATGACCCACTCGGGTGGCTACACCTTC.

This chain uses TRBV5-6 with TRBJ1-4, with 9 bases lining up with TRBD1. The CDR3 runs to 16 residues. Germline CDR1 reads SGHDT; CDR2 reads YYEEEE. V trimming: 4 bases; J trimming: 4 bases; junction bases outside the gene matches: 8. This chain's CDR3 is CASSTGQGFLNEKLFF. DNA for the CDR3: TGTGCCAGCAGCACCGGACAGGGGTTTCTTAATGAAAAACTGTTTTTT.

The chain has TRBV28 and TRBJ2-7; 9 bases align to TRBD1. Germline-derived CDR1 and CDR2 are MDHEN and SYDVKM. V shed 3 bases and J 3 bases; nucleotides not matched to a gene: 6. The CDR3 sequence is 15 residues long. The CDR3 here is CASSFPAGQGYEQYF. The DNA for the CDR3 is TGTGCCAGCAGTTTCCCAGCGGGACAGGGCTACGAGCAGTACTTC.

The DNA of the CDR3 is TGTGCCAGCAGCCGGGTCGGTGGAAATCAGCCCCAGCATTTT. Translation: CASSRVGGNQPQHF. The J gene is TRBJ1-5, the V gene TRBV5-5; D ambiguous. CDR1 and CDR2 (germline): SGHKS, YYEKEE (reference sequence). This CDR3 has 14 residues. V gave up 4 bases and J gave up 4 bases, with 12 bases separating them.

The chain recombines TRBV6-5 with TRBJ2-1; D remains unclear. The CDR3 has 13 residues. Per germline, CDR1 MNHEY and CDR2 SVGAGI. V was pared by 5 bases and J by 6 bases, with 11 bases between. Here the CDR3 DNA reads TGTGCCAGCAGTCCCCGCGCCTTCAATGAGCAGTTCTTC. Translating gives CASSPRAFNEQFF.

Worth noting for this clone: This sample includes further DNA sequences coding for the same CDR3. This chain joins TRBV28 and TRBJ1-2; TRBD1 matches at 10 bases. The V gene end was trimmed by 3 bases and the J gene end by 8 bases; junction bases not matched to a gene: 6. This CDR3 comprises 14 residues. Germline V lookup: CDR1 MDHEN, CDR2 SYDVKM. The CDR3 sequence: CASSLSRDRGGYTF. DNA of the CDR3: TGTGCCAGCAGTTTGTCCCGGGACAGGGGAGGCTACACCTTC.

The V gene is TRBV4-2, the J gene TRBJ2-5, with a possible D match to TRBD1 (5 bases). Germline values: CDR1 LGHNA, CDR2 YNFKEQ. The ends were cut back, 2 bases at V and 2 bases at J, with 9 bases in the middle. The CDR3 extends over 14 amino acids. CDR3 amino acids: CASSQRPGQETQYF. The CDR3 DNA sequence: TGTGCCAGCAGCCAACGCCCAGGGCAAGAGACCCAGTACTTC.

The chain joins TRBV5-1 to TRBJ2-2; possible D gene TRBD1, 6 bases. Deletions cut 1 base from V and 5 bases from J, with 15 bases between. CDR1 and CDR2 from the germline V gene are SGHRS and YFSETQ. CDR3 size: 16 residues. This CDR3 is CASSLSGTRSTGELFF. For the CDR3, the DNA is TGCGCCAGCAGCTTGTCCGGGACAAGAAGTACCGGGGAGCTGTTTTTT.

V gene TRBV28 combines with J gene TRBJ2-1; perhaps TRBD1 as D (6 bases). The CDR3 runs 15 residues. Germline-derived CDR1 and CDR2 are MDHEN and SYDVKM. The germline V and J ends were trimmed by 2 bases and 9 bases, with 17 bases remaining between them. As DNA, the CDR3 is TGTGCCAGCAGTTTACGTGACAGGCCGCTTCGTGAGCAGTTCTTC. Translation gives CASSLRDRPLREQFF.

V is TRBV7-2 and J is TRBJ2-7, with D perhaps assigned TRBD1 or TRBD2 (6 bases each). Germline V lookup: CDR1 SGHTA, CDR2 FQGNSA. CDR3 length equals 14 residues. The V and J ends lost 5 bases and 6 bases respectively, with 17 bases between them. CDR3 sequence (DNA): TGTGCCAGCAGCCTGACGGACGGGGGCGTCGAGCAGTACTTC. This codes for CASSLTDGGVEQYF. Full variable domain (outside the CDR3, taken from reference TRBV7-2 and TRBJ2-7): GAGVSQSPSNKVTEKGKDVELRCDPISGHTALYWYRQSLGQGLEFLIYFQGNSAPDKSGLPSDRFSAERTGGSVSTLTIQRTQQEDSAVYLCASSLTDGGVEQYFGPGTRLTVT.

The chain has TRBV9 and TRBJ1-1; D is perhaps TRBD1 (6 bases). Germline CDR1 and CDR2: SGDLS and YYNGEE. V was pared by 3 bases and J by 1 base, with 22 bases between. The CDR3 consists of 18 residues. The CDR3 DNA reads as TGTGCCAGCAGCGCTCGTCGGGGAGGGGGAAAAGAGAACACTGAAGCTTTCTTT. Translated, it gives CASSARRGGGKENTEAFF.

The rearrangement links TRBV6-5 to TRBJ2-1; perhaps TRBD1 as D (6 bases). V dropped 2 bases and J dropped 8 bases, with 13 bases sitting between them. Germline V gene sequence: CDR1 MNHEY, CDR2 SVGAGI. This CDR3 is 14 amino acids long. Here the CDR3 DNA reads TGTGCCAGCAGTTACGGGTCACACAGGGATGAGCAGTTCTTC. Translation gives CASSYGSHRDEQFF.

In DNA form, the CDR3 reads TGTGCCAGCAGCAGTTACTCTGGGGCCAACGTCCTGACTTTC. Protein: CASSSYSGANVLTF. The rearrangement links TRBV5-4 to TRBJ2-6; no firm D call. The germline V gene encodes CDR1 SGHNT and CDR2 YYREEE (reference sequence). The CDR3 runs 14 residues. V lost 4 bases, J lost 0 bases, and 5 bases lay in between.

This clone showed up just once. The chain has TRBV18 and TRBJ2-6, with D perhaps matching TRBD2 (6 bases). Trimming took off 0 bases at V and 0 bases at J, with 15 bases between the two ends. Germline CDR1 and CDR2: KGHSH and LQKENI. This CDR3 contains 19 residues. The CDR3: CASSPPGRGTFSGANVLTF. CDR3 DNA sequence: TGTGCCAGCTCACCACCAGGGCGGGGTACGTTCTCTGGGGCCAACGTCCTGACTTTC.

The chain carries TRBV19 and TRBJ1-2; 7 nucleotides match TRBD1. CDR1 and CDR2 from the germline V gene are LNHDA and SQIVND (reference sequence). The CDR3 is 15 amino acids. V lost 6 bases to trimming and J lost 5 bases; unmatched junction nucleotides: 12. The CDR3 region is CASRMSQGSGYGYTF. CDR3 nucleotides: TGTGCCAGTAGGATGTCACAGGGGTCGGGGTATGGCTACACCTTC.

The chain couples TRBV6-5 to TRBJ2-2, with TRBD1 matching over 9 bases. Germline assignment: CDR1 MNHEY and CDR2 SVGAGI. There are 15 residues in the CDR3. The ends lost 10 bases at V and 5 bases at J; junction bases unmatched: 11. The CDR3 reads CATTRGTGLTGELFF. Written as DNA, the CDR3 is TGTGCCACAACCCGGGGGACAGGGCTTACCGGGGAGCTGTTTTTT.

The V and J genes are TRBV19 and TRBJ2-3, with D unresolved. Germline CDR1 is LNHDA and CDR2 is SQIVND (reference sequence). This CDR3 spans 13 amino acids. V was shortened by 6 bases and J by 4 bases, with 11 bases between the two germline ends. The CDR3 spells CASSPDHADTQYF. In DNA, the CDR3 is TGTGCCAGTAGCCCGGACCACGCAGATACGCAGTATTTT.